This TCR beta chain was obtained from a study of blood T cell repertoires in COVID-19. The overall study: Sample material is recorded as cDNA or gDNA derived from T cells, B-cell-depleted T cells, or PBMCs.

Per germline, CDR1 GTSNPN and CDR2 SVGIG (reference sequence). The CDR3 covers 15 residues. Deletions cut 0 bases from V and 8 bases from J, with 14 bases between. Source study methods: Reference gene primer amplification gave estimated nucleated cell counts. Measured with immunoSEQ multiplex PCR; TCRdb has only the in-frame clones, and not every one. V, J and clone size were drawn from that table, and D and trimming were deduced from the DNA. This sample has roughly 200,000 clones, with around 90% found just once. This receptor was obtained from a woman aged 18-29 years who had recovered from COVID-19. Sequences were obtained from peripheral blood. The chain has TRBV30 and TRBJ1-6, with D possibly being TRBD1 (5 bases). CDR3 residues: CAWSVIAGADSPLHF. The CDR3 nucleotides read TGTGCCTGGAGTGTGATAGCTGGGGCTGATTCACCCCTCCACTTT.